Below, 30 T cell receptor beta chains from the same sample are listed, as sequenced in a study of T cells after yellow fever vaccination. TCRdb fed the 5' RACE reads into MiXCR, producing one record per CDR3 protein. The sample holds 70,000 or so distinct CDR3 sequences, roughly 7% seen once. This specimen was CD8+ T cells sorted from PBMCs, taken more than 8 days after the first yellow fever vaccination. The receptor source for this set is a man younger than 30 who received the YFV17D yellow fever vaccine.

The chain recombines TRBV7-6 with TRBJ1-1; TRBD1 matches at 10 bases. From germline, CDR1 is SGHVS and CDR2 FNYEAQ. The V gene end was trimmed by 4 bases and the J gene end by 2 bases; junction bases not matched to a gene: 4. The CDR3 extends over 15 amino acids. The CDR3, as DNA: TGTGCCAGCAGCTCGTGGACAGGGGGTAACACTGAAGCTTTCTTT. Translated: CASSSWTGGNTEAFF.

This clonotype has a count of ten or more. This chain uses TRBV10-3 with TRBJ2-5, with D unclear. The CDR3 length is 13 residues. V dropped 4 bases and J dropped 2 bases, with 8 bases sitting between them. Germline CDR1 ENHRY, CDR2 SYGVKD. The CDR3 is CAISVLPQETQYF. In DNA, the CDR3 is TGTGCCATCAGTGTCTTACCACAAGAGACCCAGTACTTC.

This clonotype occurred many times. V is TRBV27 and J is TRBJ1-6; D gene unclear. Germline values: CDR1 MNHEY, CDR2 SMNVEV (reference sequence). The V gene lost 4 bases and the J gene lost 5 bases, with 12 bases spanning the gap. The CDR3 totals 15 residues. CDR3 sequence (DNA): TGTGCCAGCAGTTCTCTGGGTAACAATAATTCACCCCTCCACTTT. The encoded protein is CASSSLGNNNSPLHF.

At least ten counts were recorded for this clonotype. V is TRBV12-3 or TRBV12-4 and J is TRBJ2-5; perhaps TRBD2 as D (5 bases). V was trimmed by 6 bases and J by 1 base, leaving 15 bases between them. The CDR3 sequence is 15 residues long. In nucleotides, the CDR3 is TGTGCCAGCAGCTTGAGGGCCCTCAGCCAAGAGACCCAGTACTTC. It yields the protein CASSLRALSQETQYF.

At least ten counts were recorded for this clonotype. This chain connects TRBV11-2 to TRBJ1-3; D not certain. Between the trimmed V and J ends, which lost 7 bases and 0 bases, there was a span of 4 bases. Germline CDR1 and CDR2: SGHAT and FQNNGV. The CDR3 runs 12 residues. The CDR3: CASTSSGNTIYF. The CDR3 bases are TGTGCCAGCACCTCCTCTGGAAACACCATATATTTT.

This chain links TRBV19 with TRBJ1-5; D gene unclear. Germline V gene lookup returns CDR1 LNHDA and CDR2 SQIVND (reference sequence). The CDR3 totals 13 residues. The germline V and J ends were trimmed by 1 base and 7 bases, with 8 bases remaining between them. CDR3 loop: CASSIGINQPQHF. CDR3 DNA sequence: TGTGCCAGTAGTATAGGGATTAACCAGCCCCAGCATTTT.

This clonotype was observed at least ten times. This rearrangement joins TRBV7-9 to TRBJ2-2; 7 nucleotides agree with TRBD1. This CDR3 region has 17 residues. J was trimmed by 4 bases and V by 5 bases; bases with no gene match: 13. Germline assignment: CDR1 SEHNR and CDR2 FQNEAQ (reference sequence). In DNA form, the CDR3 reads TGTGCCAGCAGCCAAGGGACAGCTCCTGGAGGCACCGGGGAGCTGTTTTTT. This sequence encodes CASSQGTAPGGTGELFF.

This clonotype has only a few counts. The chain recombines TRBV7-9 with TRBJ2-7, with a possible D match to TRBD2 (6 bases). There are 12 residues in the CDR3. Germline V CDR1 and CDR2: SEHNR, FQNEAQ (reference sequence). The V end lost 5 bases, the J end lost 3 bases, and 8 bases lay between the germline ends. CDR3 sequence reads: CASSGGLYEQYV. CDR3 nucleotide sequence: TGTGCCAGCAGCGGGGGACTCTACGAGCAGTACGTC.

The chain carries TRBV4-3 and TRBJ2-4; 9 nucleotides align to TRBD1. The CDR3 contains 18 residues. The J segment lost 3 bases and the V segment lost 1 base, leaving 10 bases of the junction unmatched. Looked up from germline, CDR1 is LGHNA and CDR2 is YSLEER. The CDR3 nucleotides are TGCGCCAGCAGCCAAGCGACGGGACAGGGACCGGGCAAAAACATTCAGTACTTC. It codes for CASSQATGQGPGKNIQYF.

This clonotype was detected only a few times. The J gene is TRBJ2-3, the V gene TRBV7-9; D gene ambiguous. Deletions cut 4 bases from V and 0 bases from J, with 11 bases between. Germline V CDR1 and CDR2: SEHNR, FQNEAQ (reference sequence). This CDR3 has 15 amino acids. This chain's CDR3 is CASSSDTDSTDTQYF. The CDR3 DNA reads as TGTGCCAGCAGCTCCGACACAGATAGCACAGATACGCAGTATTTT.

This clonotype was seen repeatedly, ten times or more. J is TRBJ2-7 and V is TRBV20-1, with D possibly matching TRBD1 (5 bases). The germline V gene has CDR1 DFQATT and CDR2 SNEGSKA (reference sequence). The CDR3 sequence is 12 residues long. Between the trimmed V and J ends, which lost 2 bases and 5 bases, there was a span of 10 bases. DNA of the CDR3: TGCAGTGCTAGACAGGGCACCCACGAGCAGTACTTC. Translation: CSARQGTHEQYF.

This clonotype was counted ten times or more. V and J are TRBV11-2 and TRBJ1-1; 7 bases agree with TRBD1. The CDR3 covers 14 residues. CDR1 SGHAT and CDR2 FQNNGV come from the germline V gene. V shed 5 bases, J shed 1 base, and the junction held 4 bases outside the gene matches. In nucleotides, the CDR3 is TGTGCCAGCAGCCTCGGGACAGCGAACACTGAAGCTTTCTTT. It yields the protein CASSLGTANTEAFF. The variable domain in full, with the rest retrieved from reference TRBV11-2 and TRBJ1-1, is EAGVAQSPRYKIIEKRQSVAFWCNPISGHATLYWYQQILGQGPKLLIQFQNNGVVDDSQLPKDRFSAERLKGVDSTLKIQPAKLEDSAVYLCASSLGTANTEAFFGQGTRLTVV.

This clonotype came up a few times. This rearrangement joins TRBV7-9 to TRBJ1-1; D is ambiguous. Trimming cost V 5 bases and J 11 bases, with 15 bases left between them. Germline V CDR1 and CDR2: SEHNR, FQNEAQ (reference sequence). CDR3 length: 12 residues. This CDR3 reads CASSTTQSVAFF. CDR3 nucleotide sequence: TGTGCCAGCAGCACGACGCAATCTGTGGCTTTCTTT. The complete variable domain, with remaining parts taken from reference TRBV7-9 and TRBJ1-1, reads DTGVSQNPRHKITKRGQNVTFRCDPISEHNRLYWYRQTLGQGPEFLTYFQNEAQLEKSRLLSDRFSAERPKGSFSTLEIQRTEQGDSAMYLCASSTTQSVAFFGQGTRLTVV.

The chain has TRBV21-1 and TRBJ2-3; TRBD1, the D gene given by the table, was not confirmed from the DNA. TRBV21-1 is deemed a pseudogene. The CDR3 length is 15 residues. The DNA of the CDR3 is TGTGCCAGCAAAGGTTCGCGGGGCCGCACAGATACGCAGTATTTT. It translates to CASKGSRGRTDTQYF.

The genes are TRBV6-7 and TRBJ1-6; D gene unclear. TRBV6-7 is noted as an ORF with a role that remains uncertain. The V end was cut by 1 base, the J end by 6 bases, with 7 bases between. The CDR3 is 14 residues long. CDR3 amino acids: CASSYLPVNSPLHF. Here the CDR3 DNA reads TGTGCCAGCAGTTACTTGCCAGTTAATTCACCCCTCCACTTT.

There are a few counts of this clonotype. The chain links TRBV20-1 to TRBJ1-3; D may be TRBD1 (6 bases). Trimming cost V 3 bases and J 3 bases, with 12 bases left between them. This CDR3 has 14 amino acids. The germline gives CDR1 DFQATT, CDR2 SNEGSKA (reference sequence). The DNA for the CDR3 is TGCAGTGCTAGGAACAGGGCTGATGGAAACACCATATATTTT. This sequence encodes CSARNRADGNTIYF.

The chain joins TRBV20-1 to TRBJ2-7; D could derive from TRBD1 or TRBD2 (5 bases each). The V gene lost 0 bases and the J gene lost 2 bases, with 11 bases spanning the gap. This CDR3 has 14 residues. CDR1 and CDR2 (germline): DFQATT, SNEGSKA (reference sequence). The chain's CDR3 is CSARDGDGTYEQYF. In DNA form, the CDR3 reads TGCAGTGCTAGAGATGGGGACGGAACCTACGAGCAGTACTTC.

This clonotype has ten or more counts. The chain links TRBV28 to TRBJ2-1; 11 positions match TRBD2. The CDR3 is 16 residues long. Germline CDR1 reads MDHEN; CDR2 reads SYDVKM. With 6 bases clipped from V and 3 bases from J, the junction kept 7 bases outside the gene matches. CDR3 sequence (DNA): TGTGCCAGCAGCCGTATCACTAGCGGGGGCTACAATGAGCAGTTCTTC. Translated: CASSRITSGGYNEQFF.

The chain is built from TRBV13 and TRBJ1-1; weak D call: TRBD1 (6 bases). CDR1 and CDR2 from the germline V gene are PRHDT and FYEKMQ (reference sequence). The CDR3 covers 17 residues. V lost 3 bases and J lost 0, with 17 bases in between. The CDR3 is CASSLGARGRLNTEAFF. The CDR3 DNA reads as TGTGCCAGCAGCTTGGGGGCCCGGGGGCGATTGAACACTGAAGCTTTCTTT.

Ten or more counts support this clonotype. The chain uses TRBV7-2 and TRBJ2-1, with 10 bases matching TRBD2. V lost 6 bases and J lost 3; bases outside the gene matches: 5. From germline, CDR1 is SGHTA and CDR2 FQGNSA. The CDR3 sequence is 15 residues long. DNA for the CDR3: TGTGCCAGCAGGGGATCTAGCGGGAGCTACAATGAGCAGTTCTTC. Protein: CASRGSSGSYNEQFF.

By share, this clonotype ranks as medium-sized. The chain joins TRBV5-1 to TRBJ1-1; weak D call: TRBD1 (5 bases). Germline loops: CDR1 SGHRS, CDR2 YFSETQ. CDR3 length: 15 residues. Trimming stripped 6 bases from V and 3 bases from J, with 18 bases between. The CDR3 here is CASKEPRVGDTEAFF. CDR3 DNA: TGCGCCAGCAAGGAACCTCGCGTAGGGGACACTGAAGCTTTCTTT.

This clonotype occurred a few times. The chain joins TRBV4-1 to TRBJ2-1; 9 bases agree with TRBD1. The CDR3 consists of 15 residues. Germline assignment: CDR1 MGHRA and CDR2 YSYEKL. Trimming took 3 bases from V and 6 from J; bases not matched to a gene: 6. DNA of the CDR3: TGCGCCAGCAGCCATGGGTGGACAGGGGCCAATGAGCAGTTCTTC. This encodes CASSHGWTGANEQFF.

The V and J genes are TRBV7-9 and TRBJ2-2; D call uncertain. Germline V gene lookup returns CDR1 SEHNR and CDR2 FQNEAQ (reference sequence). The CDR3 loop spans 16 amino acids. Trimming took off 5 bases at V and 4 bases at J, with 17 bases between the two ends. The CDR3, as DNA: TGTGCCAGCAGCGGGTCCCATGGGGTTGCCACCGGGGAGCTGTTTTTT. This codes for CASSGSHGVATGELFF.

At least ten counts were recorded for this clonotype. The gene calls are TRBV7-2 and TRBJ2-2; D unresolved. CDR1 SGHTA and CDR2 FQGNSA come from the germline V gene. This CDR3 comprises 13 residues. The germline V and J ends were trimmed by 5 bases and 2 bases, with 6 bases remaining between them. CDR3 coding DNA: TGTGCCAGCAGCGTTCCTAACACCGGGGAGCTGTTTTTT. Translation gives CASSVPNTGELFF.

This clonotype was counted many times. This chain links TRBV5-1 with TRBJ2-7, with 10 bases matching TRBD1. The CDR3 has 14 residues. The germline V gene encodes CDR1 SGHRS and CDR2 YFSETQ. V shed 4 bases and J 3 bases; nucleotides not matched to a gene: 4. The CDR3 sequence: CASSGGTGDYEQYF. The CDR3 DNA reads TGCGCCAGCAGCGGCGGGACAGGGGACTACGAGCAGTACTTC.

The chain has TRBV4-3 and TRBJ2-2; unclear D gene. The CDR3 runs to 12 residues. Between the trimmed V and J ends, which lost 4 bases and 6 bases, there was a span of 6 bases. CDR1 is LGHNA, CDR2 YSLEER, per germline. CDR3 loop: CASSPHPGELFF. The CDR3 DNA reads TGCGCCAGCAGCCCTCACCCCGGGGAGCTGTTTTTT.

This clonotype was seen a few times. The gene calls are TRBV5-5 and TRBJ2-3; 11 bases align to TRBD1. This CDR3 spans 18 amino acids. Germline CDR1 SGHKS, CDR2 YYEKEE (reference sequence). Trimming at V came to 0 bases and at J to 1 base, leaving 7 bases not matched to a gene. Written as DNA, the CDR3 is TGTGCCAGCAGCTTGGTCTTAGAGGACAGGGGGCGCACAGATACGCAGTATTTT. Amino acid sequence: CASSLVLEDRGRTDTQYF.

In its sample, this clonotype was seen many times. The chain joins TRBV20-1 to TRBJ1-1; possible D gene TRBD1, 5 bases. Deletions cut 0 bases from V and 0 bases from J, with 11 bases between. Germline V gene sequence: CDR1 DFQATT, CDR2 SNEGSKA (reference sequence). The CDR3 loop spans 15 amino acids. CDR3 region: CSARDWQGLNTEAFF. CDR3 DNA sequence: TGCAGTGCTAGAGATTGGCAGGGACTGAACACTGAAGCTTTCTTT.

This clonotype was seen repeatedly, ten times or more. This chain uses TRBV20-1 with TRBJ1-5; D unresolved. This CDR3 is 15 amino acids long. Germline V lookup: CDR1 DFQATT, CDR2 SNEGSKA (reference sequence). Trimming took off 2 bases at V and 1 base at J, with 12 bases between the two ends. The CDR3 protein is CSARPVSQSNQPQHF. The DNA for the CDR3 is TGCAGTGCTAGACCGGTCAGCCAGAGCAATCAGCCCCAGCATTTT.

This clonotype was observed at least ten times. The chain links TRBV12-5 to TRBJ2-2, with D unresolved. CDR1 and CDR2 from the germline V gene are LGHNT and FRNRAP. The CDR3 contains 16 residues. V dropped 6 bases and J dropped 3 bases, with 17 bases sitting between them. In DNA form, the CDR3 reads TGTGCTAGTGGCCCATCCGTCCCGGGTGACACCGGGGAGCTGTTTTTT. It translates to CASGPSVPGDTGELFF.